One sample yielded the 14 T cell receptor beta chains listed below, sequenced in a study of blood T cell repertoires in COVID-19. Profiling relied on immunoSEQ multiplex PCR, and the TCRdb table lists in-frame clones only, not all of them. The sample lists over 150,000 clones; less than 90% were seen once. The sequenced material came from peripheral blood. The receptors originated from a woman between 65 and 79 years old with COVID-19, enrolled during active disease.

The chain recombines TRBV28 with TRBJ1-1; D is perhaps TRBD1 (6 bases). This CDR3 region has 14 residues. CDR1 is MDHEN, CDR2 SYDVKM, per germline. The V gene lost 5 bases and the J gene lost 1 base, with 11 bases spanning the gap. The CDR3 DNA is TGTGCCAGCAGTCTGACGACAGGGAACACTGAAGCTTTCTTT. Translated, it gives CASSLTTGNTEAFF.

The CDR3 coding sequence is TGTGCCAGCAGCCAGCGGGGAGGTACCGGGGAGCTGTTTTTT. Translated: CASSQRGGTGELFF. The rearrangement joins TRBV3-1 (or the pseudogene TRBV3-2) to TRBJ2-2; possible D gene TRBD2, 6 bases. Germline V gene sequence: CDR1 LGHDT, CDR2 YNNKEL (reference sequence). This CDR3 comprises 14 residues. Between the trimmed V and J ends, which lost 3 bases and 5 bases, there was a span of 10 bases.

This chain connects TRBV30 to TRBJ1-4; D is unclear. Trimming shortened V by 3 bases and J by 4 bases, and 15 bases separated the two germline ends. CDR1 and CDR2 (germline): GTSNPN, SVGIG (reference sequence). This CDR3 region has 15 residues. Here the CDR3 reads CAWREGRGNNEKLFF. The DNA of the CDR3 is TGTGCCTGGAGGGAAGGACGGGGTAATAATGAAAAACTGTTTTTT.

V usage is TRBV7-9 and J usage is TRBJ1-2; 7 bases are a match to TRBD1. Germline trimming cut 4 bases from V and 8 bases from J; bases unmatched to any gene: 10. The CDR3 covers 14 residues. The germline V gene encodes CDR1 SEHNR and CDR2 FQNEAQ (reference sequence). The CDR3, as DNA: TGTGCCAGCAGCTCGGGACAGAACCCATTAGGCTACACCTTC. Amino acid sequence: CASSSGQNPLGYTF.

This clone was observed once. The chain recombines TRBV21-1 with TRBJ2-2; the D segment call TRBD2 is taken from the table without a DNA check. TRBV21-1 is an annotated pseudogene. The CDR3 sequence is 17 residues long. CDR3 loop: CASSHKREGANTGELFF. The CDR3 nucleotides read TGTGCCAGCAGCCACAAGCGGGAGGGCGCGAACACCGGGGAGCTGTTTTTT.

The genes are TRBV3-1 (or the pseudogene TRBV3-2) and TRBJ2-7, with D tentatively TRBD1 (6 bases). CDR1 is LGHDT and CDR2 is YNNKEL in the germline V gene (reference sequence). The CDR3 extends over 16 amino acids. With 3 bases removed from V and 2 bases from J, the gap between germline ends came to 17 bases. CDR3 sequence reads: CASSHNNADSAYEQYF. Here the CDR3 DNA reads TGTGCCAGCAGCCATAATAACGCGGACAGTGCCTACGAGCAGTACTTC.

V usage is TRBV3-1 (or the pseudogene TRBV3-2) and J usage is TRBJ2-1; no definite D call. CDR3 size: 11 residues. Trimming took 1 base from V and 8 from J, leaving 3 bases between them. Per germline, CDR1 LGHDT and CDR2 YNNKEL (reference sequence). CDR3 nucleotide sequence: TGTGCCAGCAGCCAAGTCTATGAGCAGTTCTTC. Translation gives CASSQVYEQFF.

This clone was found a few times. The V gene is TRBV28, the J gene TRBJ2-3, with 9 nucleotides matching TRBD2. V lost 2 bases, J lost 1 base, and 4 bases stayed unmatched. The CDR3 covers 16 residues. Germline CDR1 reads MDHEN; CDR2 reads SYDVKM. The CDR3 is CASSLLAGLRTDTQYF. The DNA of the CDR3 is TGTGCCAGCAGTTTACTAGCGGGGTTACGCACAGATACGCAGTATTTT.

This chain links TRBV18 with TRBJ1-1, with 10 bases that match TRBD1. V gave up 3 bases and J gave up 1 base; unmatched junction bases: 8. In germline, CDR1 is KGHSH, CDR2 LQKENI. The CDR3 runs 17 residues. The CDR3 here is CASSPLGQGRGNTEAFF. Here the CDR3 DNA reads TGTGCCAGCTCACCCCTGGGACAGGGGCGCGGGAACACTGAAGCTTTCTTT.

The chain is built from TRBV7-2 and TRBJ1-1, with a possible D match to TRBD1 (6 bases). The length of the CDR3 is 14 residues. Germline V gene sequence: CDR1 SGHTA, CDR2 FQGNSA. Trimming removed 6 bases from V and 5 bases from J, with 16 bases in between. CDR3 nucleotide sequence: TGTGCCAGCAGTCTCACAAGGGGGGGTACTGAAGCTTTCTTT. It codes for CASSLTRGGTEAFF. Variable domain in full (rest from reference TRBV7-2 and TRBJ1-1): GAGVSQSPSNKVTEKGKDVELRCDPISGHTALYWYRQSLGQGLEFLIYFQGNSAPDKSGLPSDRFSAERTGGSVSTLTIQRTQQEDSAVYLCASSLTRGGTEAFFGQGTRLTVV.

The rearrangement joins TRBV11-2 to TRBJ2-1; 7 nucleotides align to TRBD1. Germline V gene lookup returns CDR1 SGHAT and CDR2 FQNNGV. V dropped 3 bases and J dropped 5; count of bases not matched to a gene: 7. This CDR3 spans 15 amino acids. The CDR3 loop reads CASSLERGRNNEQFF. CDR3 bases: TGTGCCAGCAGCTTGGAGAGGGGGCGCAACAATGAGCAGTTCTTC.

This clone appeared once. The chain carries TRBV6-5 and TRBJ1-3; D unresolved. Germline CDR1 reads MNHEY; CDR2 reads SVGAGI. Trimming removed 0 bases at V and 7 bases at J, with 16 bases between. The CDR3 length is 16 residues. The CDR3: CASSYSIVPGVNTIYF. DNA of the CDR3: TGTGCCAGCAGTTACTCCATCGTCCCCGGGGTGAACACCATATATTTT.

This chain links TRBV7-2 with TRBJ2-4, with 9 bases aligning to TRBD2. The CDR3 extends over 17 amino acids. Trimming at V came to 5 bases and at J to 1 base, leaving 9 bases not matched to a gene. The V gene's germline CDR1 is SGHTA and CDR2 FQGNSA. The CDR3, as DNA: TGTGCCAGCAGCCTACCGGGCGGGAGGGGCGCCAAAAACATTCAGTACTTC. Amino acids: CASSLPGGRGAKNIQYF.

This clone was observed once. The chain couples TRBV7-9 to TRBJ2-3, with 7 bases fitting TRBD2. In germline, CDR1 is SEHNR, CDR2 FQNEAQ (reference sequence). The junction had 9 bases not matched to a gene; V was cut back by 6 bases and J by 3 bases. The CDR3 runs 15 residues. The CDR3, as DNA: TGTGCCAGCAGTCCATCGCGGGGGAGGACAGATACGCAGTATTTT. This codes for CASSPSRGRTDTQYF.